The subject of this entry is one T cell receptor (beta chain). What it binds is not known. The sample comes from a study of cytomegalovirus exposure and HLA in healthy donors. Findings of the study overall: Differences between HLA loci emerged in a later analysis of TCR association rates, with DRB1 most and HLA-C fewest. With later analysis, a missense DCLRE1C variant became linked to TCR beta V- and J-gene trimming.

V was cut by 2 bases and J by 9 bases, with 17 bases left in between. The CDR3 has 15 amino acids. Germline CDR1 ENHRY, CDR2 SYGVKD. The PCR had 60 Vbeta and 13 Jbeta primers. Generated by immunoSEQ multiplex PCR, the TCRdb table keeps only in-frame clones and is missing some. The clone table shows 45,000 or so clones, with the ten largest holding roughly 8%. The source material was PBMCs. The clonotype comes from a male donor in good health and CMV-seronegative. The rearrangement links TRBV10-3 to TRBJ2-1; TRBD2 might be the D (5 bases). The CDR3 loop is CAISERPSRHFEQFF. CDR3 sequence (DNA): TGTGCCATCAGTGAGCGGCCTAGCAGGCACTTTGAGCAGTTCTTC.